The clone carrying this TCR beta chain was counted a single time. The data were obtained in a study of blood T cell repertoires in COVID-19. Authors' processing steps: Scientists estimated how many nucleated cells there were by amplifying reference gene primers. TCRdb keeps only in-frame clones here, not all; method: immunoSEQ multiplex PCR. That table gives V, J and clone size, and the DNA gave D and trimming. The sample includes around 100,000 clones, approximately 84% of them seen just once. Per germline, CDR1 SGDLS and CDR2 YYNGEE. The CDR3 extends over 17 amino acids. Trimming cost V 0 bases and J 2 bases, with 16 bases left between them.

The sequenced sample was peripheral blood. The chain joins TRBV9 to TRBJ2-3, with D possibly being TRBD1 (5 bases). This sequence originates from a woman aged 40 to 50 with acute or convalescent COVID-19. For the CDR3, the DNA is TGTGCCAGCAGCGTAGAGGCAGGGATGGGGCACACAGATACGCAGTATTTT. Translation gives CASSVEAGMGHTDTQYF.